This T cell receptor (beta chain) derives from a study of cytotoxic CD8 clonotypes in ibrutinib-treated CLL. The V segment lost 0 bases and the J segment 2 bases; nucleotides outside the gene matches: 3. CDR1 SGHTS and CDR2 YDEGEE come from the germline V gene. CDR3 size: 17 residues. Sequenced by immunoSEQ multiplex PCR; TCRdb stores in-frame clones only, minus some. The sample consists of 130,000 to 150,000 clones, more than 85% of them appearing once. Whole-study findings and limits: Baseline values of clonality outstripped age-matched healthy donors and followed circulating CD8+ T-cell counts.

In regard to this clone: Its antigen is currently unknown.

The genes are TRBV5-8 and TRBJ2-3; TRBD2 aligns across 13 bases. The source of this sequence is a human donor with chronic lymphocytic leukemia. This specimen was PBMCs, taken after 12 months of ibrutinib treatment. CDR3 sequence: CASSLVGTSGTTDTQYF. CDR3 sequence (DNA): TGTGCCAGCAGCTTGGTTGGGACTAGCGGGACCACAGATACGCAGTATTTT.